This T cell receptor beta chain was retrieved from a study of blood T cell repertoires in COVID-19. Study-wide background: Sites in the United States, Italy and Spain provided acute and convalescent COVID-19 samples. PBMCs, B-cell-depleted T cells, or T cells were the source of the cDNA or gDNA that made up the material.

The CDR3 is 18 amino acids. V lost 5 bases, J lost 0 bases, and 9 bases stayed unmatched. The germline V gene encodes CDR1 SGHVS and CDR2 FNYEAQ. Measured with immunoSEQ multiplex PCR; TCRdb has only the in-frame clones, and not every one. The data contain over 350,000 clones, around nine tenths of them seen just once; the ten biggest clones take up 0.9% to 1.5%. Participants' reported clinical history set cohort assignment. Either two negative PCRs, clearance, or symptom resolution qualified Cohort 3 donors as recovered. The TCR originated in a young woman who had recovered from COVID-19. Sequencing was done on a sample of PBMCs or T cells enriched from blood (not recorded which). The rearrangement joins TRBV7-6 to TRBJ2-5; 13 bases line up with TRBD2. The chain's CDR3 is CASSTGLAGAEYQETQYF. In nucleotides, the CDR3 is TGTGCCAGCAGCACCGGACTAGCGGGGGCCGAGTACCAAGAGACCCAGTACTTC.